Each of the 18 T cell receptor beta chains below was sequenced from the same sample in a study of T cell responses to AZD1222 COVID-19 vaccine. Clones were sequenced by immunoSEQ multiplex PCR, and TCRdb holds only the in-frame ones, with some missing. The sample has tens of thousands of clones; over 80% are singletons. Sample: peripheral blood, taken on day 0 of MenACWY control vaccination. The receptors were gathered from an adult in good health.

J is TRBJ2-7 and V is TRBV5-1, with D unresolved. Trimming shortened V by 0 bases and J by 4 bases, and 5 bases separated the two germline ends. The germline V gene encodes CDR1 SGHRS and CDR2 YFSETQ. The CDR3 runs to 12 residues. The CDR3 coding sequence is TGCGCCAGCAGCTTGGACCAGTACGAGCAGTACTTC. Its protein is CASSLDQYEQYF.

The rearrangement joins TRBV7-2 to TRBJ2-1; perhaps TRBD2 as D (5 bases). The CDR3 runs to 14 residues. Germline V CDR1 and CDR2: SGHTA, FQGNSA. The V end lost 4 bases, the J end lost 2 bases, and 9 bases lay between the germline ends. CDR3 sequence reads: CASSWSGTYNEQFF. CDR3 coding DNA: TGTGCCAGCAGCTGGAGCGGTACCTACAATGAGCAGTTCTTC.

The genes are TRBV9 and TRBJ2-2; D perhaps matches TRBD1 (5 bases). V was trimmed by 3 bases and J by 3 bases, leaving 15 bases between them. The length of the CDR3 is 16 residues. CDR1 is SGDLS and CDR2 is YYNGEE in the germline V gene. Here the CDR3 reads CASSAPSGRDTGELFF. The CDR3 DNA reads as TGTGCCAGCAGCGCCCCCTCTGGCAGGGACACCGGGGAGCTGTTTTTT.

This clone was seen at least ten times. The chain carries TRBV6-5 and TRBJ2-7; TRBD2 matches at 8 bases. Germline trimming cut 5 bases from V and 3 bases from J; bases unmatched to any gene: 9. The CDR3 extends over 15 amino acids. From germline, CDR1 is MNHEY and CDR2 SVGAGI. The CDR3 DNA follows: TGTGCCAGCAGTAGCCTAGCGGGCGCCAGCTACGAGCAGTACTTC. Protein sequence: CASSSLAGASYEQYF.

This chain links TRBV28 with TRBJ1-2, with TRBD1 matching over 7 bases. Trimming took 2 bases from V and 6 from J; bases not matched to a gene: 3. Germline values: CDR1 MDHEN, CDR2 SYDVKM. The CDR3 is made up of 13 amino acids. The CDR3: CASSLTGTDGYTF. DNA of the CDR3: TGTGCCAGCAGTTTAACCGGGACAGATGGCTACACCTTC.

The chain employs TRBV9 and TRBJ1-4; D unresolved. The germline gives CDR1 SGDLS, CDR2 YYNGEE. Deletions cut 0 bases from V and 3 bases from J, with 3 bases between. This CDR3 region has 13 residues. CDR3 coding DNA: TGTGCCAGCAGCGTAGCGCCTAATGAAAAACTGTTTTTT. Amino acid sequence: CASSVAPNEKLFF. The full variable domain, in which reference TRBV9 and TRBJ1-4 provide the parts outside the CDR3, is DSGVTQTPKHLITATGQRVTLRCSPRSGDLSVYWYQQSLDQGLQFLIQYYNGEERAKGNILERFSAQQFPDLHSELNLSSLELGDSALYFCASSVAPNEKLFFGSGTQLSVL.

The chain links TRBV19 to TRBJ1-2; D might be TRBD1 (6 bases). Trimming removed 1 base at V and 3 bases at J, with 9 bases between. Per the germline V gene, CDR1 is LNHDA and CDR2 is SQIVND (reference sequence). This CDR3 spans 14 amino acids. CDR3 DNA sequence: TGTGCCAGTAGTATAGCAGGGGACTACTATGGCTACACCTTC. This gives the protein CASSIAGDYYGYTF.

In this sample, this clone turned up a few times. This chain connects TRBV5-4 to TRBJ2-5; D remains unclear. The CDR3 spans 16 residues. V lost 2 bases and J lost 2, with 16 bases in between. Germline V gene sequence: CDR1 SGHNT, CDR2 YYREEE (reference sequence). CDR3 DNA: TGTGCCAGCAGCTTTTTTGGTGGCGCGGATCAAGAGACCCAGTACTTC. Residues: CASSFFGGADQETQYF.

V is TRBV4-3 and J is TRBJ2-1; 12 positions match TRBD2. This CDR3 comprises 22 residues. Looked up from germline, CDR1 is LGHNA and CDR2 is YSLEER. The V segment lost 3 bases and the J segment 7 bases; nucleotides outside the gene matches: 25. DNA for the CDR3: TGCGCCAGCAGCCACGGCCCAGTTGTGGGGACTAGCGGGCGGCAGGAGCTTAATGAGCAGTTCTTC. Protein sequence: CASSHGPVVGTSGRQELNEQFF.

J is TRBJ2-7 and V is TRBV18; D not resolved. CDR1 is KGHSH, CDR2 LQKENI, per germline. The CDR3 is made up of 12 amino acids. With 5 bases removed from V and 2 bases from J, the gap between germline ends came to 7 bases. In DNA form, the CDR3 reads TGTGCCAGCTCATCGGTGCCCTACGAGCAGTACTTC. It translates to CASSSVPYEQYF.

The chain has TRBV30 and TRBJ1-2; no clear D. The CDR3 has 13 amino acids. V lost 5 bases, J lost 3 bases, and 13 bases lay in between. CDR1 and CDR2 (germline): GTSNPN, SVGIG (reference sequence). For the CDR3, the DNA is TGTGCCTGGGGTTATCGAACCGACTATGGCTACACCTTC. Protein sequence: CAWGYRTDYGYTF.

This chain connects TRBV5-8 to TRBJ1-2, with no clear D. This CDR3 has 15 residues. CDR1 is SGHTS, CDR2 YDEGEE, per germline. Trimming took 1 base from V and 4 from J, leaving 14 bases between them. The CDR3 sequence is CASSLSGRIAYGYTF. The CDR3 nucleotides read TGTGCCAGCAGCTTGTCCGGCAGGATCGCCTATGGCTACACCTTC.

This chain joins TRBV11-2 and TRBJ2-3; 9 bases fit TRBD2. Germline V gene sequence: CDR1 SGHAT, CDR2 FQNNGV. Trimming removed 5 bases from V and 3 bases from J; junction bases left unmatched: 12. This CDR3 comprises 17 residues. The CDR3 nucleotides are TGTGCCAGCAGCCCCCGCCCCATTAGCGGGAGAACAGATACGCAGTATTTT. Translating gives CASSPRPISGRTDTQYF.

The rearrangement uses TRBV30 and TRBJ1-2; no reliable D call. V lost 4 bases, J lost 0 bases, and 12 bases lay in between. Germline-derived CDR1 and CDR2 are GTSNPN and SVGIG (reference sequence). The CDR3 is 14 amino acids. CDR3 region: CAWITEPSNYGYTF. The CDR3 region has the DNA TGTGCCTGGATAACCGAACCATCTAACTATGGCTACACCTTC. Full variable domain (missing parts from reference TRBV30 and TRBJ1-2): SQTIHQWPATLVQPVGSPLSLECTVEGTSNPNLYWYRQAAGRGLQLLFYSVGIGQISSEVPQNLSASRPQDRQFILSSKKLLLSDSGFYLCAWITEPSNYGYTFGSGTRLTVV.

The chain recombines TRBV5-1 with TRBJ2-1; D is tentatively TRBD1 or TRBD2 (8 bases each). This CDR3 has 19 residues. Germline V CDR1 and CDR2: SGHRS, YFSETQ. V lost 4 bases and J 5 bases, leaving 28 bases between the germline ends. CDR3 region: CASSPNRGAPGTRNNEQFF. Here the CDR3 DNA reads TGCGCCAGCAGCCCGAACAGGGGGGCGCCCGGGACTAGGAACAATGAGCAGTTCTTC.

This chain connects TRBV27 to TRBJ2-7; tentative D call: TRBD2 (5 bases). V lost 3 bases and J lost 3, with 12 bases in between. The CDR3 has 14 amino acids. Germline V gene sequence: CDR1 MNHEY, CDR2 SMNVEV (reference sequence). DNA for the CDR3: TGTGCCAGCAGTTTCTGGGCGGGTAACTACGAGCAGTACTTC. This sequence encodes CASSFWAGNYEQYF.

This clone has more than one count but fewer than ten. The genes are TRBV7-6 and TRBJ1-1; TRBD1 is a possible D gene (5 bases). With 5 bases removed from V and 7 bases from J, the gap between germline ends came to 17 bases. The CDR3 totals 14 residues. In germline, CDR1 is SGHVS, CDR2 FNYEAQ. This chain's CDR3 is CASSPVEGTGEAFF. CDR3 DNA: TGTGCCAGCAGCCCGGTCGAGGGGACGGGTGAAGCTTTCTTT.

The chain has TRBV30 and TRBJ1-1; D is uncertain. The ends were cut back, 7 bases at V and 7 bases at J, with 16 bases in the middle. Germline loops: CDR1 GTSNPN, CDR2 SVGIG (reference sequence). The CDR3 runs 12 residues. CDR3 in DNA: TGTGCCTCCGAGGGCAGGATTGGTGAAGCTTTCTTT. Translating it yields CASEGRIGEAFF.